The 18 T cell receptor beta chains given below trace back to one sample, sequenced in a study of Tregs in tolerant kidney transplant recipients. Here immunoSEQ multiplex PCR was the method, and the copy in TCRdb shows in-frame clones only, minus some. The table for this sample gives some 52,000 clones. The specimen comprised CD4+ T cells from blood, sampled before the transplant. Receptor source: a human donor who received a combined kidney and bone marrow transplant.

On this clone itself: Read coverage stops 3 residues before the CDR3 terminus; the germline J gene supplies the remainder. This chain uses TRBV19 with TRBJ2-3, with D possibly TRBD1 on 6 matching bases. With 9 bases removed from V and 2 bases from J, the gap between germline ends came to 15 bases. Germline V gene sequence: CDR1 LNHDA, CDR2 SQIVND (reference sequence). CDR3 length: 14 residues. Partial CDR3 DNA: TGTGCCAGCCGCCCGGCAGGGGACACAGATACG. This sequence encodes CASRPAGDTDT. The complete CDR3 protein is CASRPAGDTDTQYF.

Of note for this clone: The read terminates 3 residues before the CDR3 end, so the remaining end is supplied by the germline J gene. The rearrangement joins TRBV18 to TRBJ1-1, with TRBD1 matching over 8 bases. Germline trimming cut 8 bases from V and 5 bases from J; bases unmatched to any gene: 19. The CDR3 totals 17 residues. Germline lookup yields CDR1 KGHSH and CDR2 LQKENI. The part of the CDR3 DNA that was read is TGTGCCAGCCCCCTTTTCCCATACTCGGACAGGGAGACTGAA. It yields the protein CASPLFPYSDRETE. The entire CDR3 protein reads CASPLFPYSDRETEAFF.

Details on this clone: From the germline J gene comes the end of the CDR3, since the read stops 3 residues before it. V usage is TRBV5-1 and J usage is TRBJ2-1, with D perhaps matching TRBD1 (6 bases). This CDR3 comprises 16 residues. Germline V gene data show CDR1 as SGHRS and CDR2 as YFSETQ. V shed 0 bases and J shed 3 bases, with 13 bases lying between them. The sequenced part of the CDR3 DNA is TGCGCCAGCAGCTTGGCGTCAGGGGAGTACTACAATGAG. It translates to CASSLASGEYYNE. The complete CDR3 protein is CASSLASGEYYNEQFF.

To note about this clone: The sequenced fragment ends 3 residues before the CDR3 boundary, so the rest is inferred from the germline J gene. This chain links TRBV6-1 with TRBJ1-5; maybe TRBD1 (5 bases). The CDR3 is 15 amino acids. Trimming left V 3 bases short and J 6 bases short, with 15 bases between. Germline values: CDR1 MNHNS, CDR2 SASEGT. The DNA read from the CDR3 is TGTGCCAGCAGTGAGACTGGGGCCAGAGGTCAGCCC. Its protein is CASSETGARGQP. The whole CDR3 sequence reads CASSETGARGQPQHF.

As to this clone: The CDR3 is cut off 3 residues early in the read; its end comes from the germline J gene. This rearrangement joins TRBV6-2 or TRBV6-3 to TRBJ1-3, with D possibly TRBD1 on 5 matching bases. Germline CDR1 reads MNHEY; CDR2 reads SVGEGT. The CDR3 spans 15 residues. Trimming took 0 bases from V and 0 from J, leaving 6 bases between them. The CDR3 sequence is CASSYSGGSGNTIYF. CDR3 bases read: TGTGCCAGCAGTTACTCCGGGGGCTCTGGAAACACC.

As to this clone: Read coverage stops 3 residues before the CDR3 terminus; the germline J gene supplies the remainder. The chain recombines TRBV19 with TRBJ2-2; 7 bases agree with TRBD1. The germline V gene has CDR1 LNHDA and CDR2 SQIVND (reference sequence). J was trimmed by 6 bases and V by 4 bases; bases with no gene match: 11. This CDR3 spans 16 amino acids. The CDR3 reads CASSTTKTGAAGELFF. The sequenced part of the CDR3 DNA is TGTGCCAGTAGTACGACAAAAACAGGGGCGGCCGGGGAG.

As for this clone: Coverage ceases 3 residues before the CDR3 finishes, and the germline J gene fills in the end. The chain couples TRBV7-2 to TRBJ2-3; D possibly corresponds to TRBD2 (5 bases). CDR1 is SGHTA and CDR2 is FQGNSA in the germline V gene. The CDR3 is 15 amino acids. With 1 base removed from V and 4 bases from J, the gap between germline ends came to 12 bases. The DNA read from the CDR3 is TGTGCCAGCAGCTTAGGTGTCTTTAGCGCAGATACG. Its translation: CASSLGVFSADT. The whole CDR3 sequence is CASSLGVFSADTQYF. Using reference TRBV7-2 and TRBJ2-3 for the parts outside the CDR3, the full variable domain is GAGVSQSPSNKVTEKGKDVELRCDPISGHTALYWYRQSLGQGLEFLIYFQGNSAPDKSGLPSDRFSAERTGGSVSTLTIQRTQQEDSAVYLCASSLGVFSADTQYFGPGTRLTVL.

Of note for this clone: The read ends 3 residues before the CDR3 terminus; that terminus is restored from the germline J gene. V usage is TRBV7-2 and J usage is TRBJ1-1; D ambiguous. Trimming left V 3 bases short and J 4 bases short, with 15 bases between. Germline values: CDR1 SGHTA, CDR2 FQGNSA. CDR3 size: 15 residues. The CDR3 here is CASSFSGLGSTEAFF. The part of the CDR3 DNA that was read is TGTGCCAGCAGCTTTAGTGGGTTGGGCAGCACTGAA.

In the case of this clone: The read halts 3 residues ahead of the CDR3 end, with the missing end drawn from the germline J gene. V usage is TRBV7-2 and J usage is TRBJ2-5; the D is unclear. CDR3 length: 14 amino acids. Germline values: CDR1 SGHTA, CDR2 FQGNSA. Trimming pared 3 bases from V and 5 bases from J, leaving 13 bases between. The CDR3 region is CASSFLSSRETQYF. The part of the CDR3 DNA that was read is TGTGCCAGCAGCTTCCTCTCGAGCAGGGAGACC. Filled out from reference TRBV7-2 and TRBJ2-5, the complete variable domain reads GAGVSQSPSNKVTEKGKDVELRCDPISGHTALYWYRQSLGQGLEFLIYFQGNSAPDKSGLPSDRFSAERTGGSVSTLTIQRTQQEDSAVYLCASSFLSSRETQYFGPGTRLLVL.

As to this clone: The read ends 3 residues early relative to the CDR3; the germline J gene fills the gap. The rearrangement uses TRBV2 and TRBJ1-2; tentatively, D is TRBD1 (6 bases). From germline, CDR1 is SNHLY and CDR2 FYNNEI. This CDR3 has 13 residues. Trimming took 6 bases from V and 2 from J, leaving 10 bases between them. CDR3 bases read: TGTGCCAGCAGAAGGACAGAGAACTATGGC. Protein sequence: CASRRTENYG. The entire CDR3 protein reads CASRRTENYGYTF.

Note on this clone: With the read ending 3 residues before the CDR3 end, the germline J gene is used to fill in that end. V usage is TRBV18 and J usage is TRBJ1-4, with a weak D call TRBD1 (6 bases). Trimming cost V 3 bases and J 5 bases, with 7 bases left between them. The CDR3 is 13 amino acids. Germline loops: CDR1 KGHSH, CDR2 LQKENI. The sequenced CDR3 bases are TGTGCCAGCTCACCCGGACAGAATGAAAAA. Translated: CASSPGQNEK. The complete CDR3 protein is CASSPGQNEKLFF.

As concerns this clone: The sequenced fragment ends 3 residues before the CDR3 boundary, so the rest is inferred from the germline J gene. The gene calls are TRBV23-1 and TRBJ2-2; 9 bases map to TRBD1. TRBV23-1 is an ORF, with its function uncertain. V trimming: 6 bases; J trimming: 5 bases; junction bases outside the gene matches: 10. The length of the CDR3 is 16 residues. CDR3 sequence: CASSPSQDRGTGELFF. Partial CDR3 DNA: TGCGCCAGCAGCCCATCCCAGGACAGGGGTACCGGGGAG.

A note on this clone: The read gets to within 3 residues of the CDR3 end, and the germline J gene fills in the rest. V and J are TRBV7-8 and TRBJ1-5, with 8 bases lining up with TRBD1. V lost 4 bases and J lost 0; bases outside the gene matches: 2. Germline assignment: CDR1 SGHVS and CDR2 FQNEAQ. The length of the CDR3 is 15 residues. CDR3 DNA (partial): TGTGCCAGCAGCTCGGGACAGGCTAGCAATCAGCCC. Its translation is CASSSGQASNQP. The entire CDR3 protein reads CASSSGQASNQPQHF.

With respect to this clone: The CDR3 end is not reached by the read, which stops 3 residues before it; the germline J gene fills it in. V gene TRBV2 combines with J gene TRBJ1-2; tentatively, D is TRBD1 (6 bases). CDR1 SNHLY and CDR2 FYNNEI come from the germline V gene. V lost 5 bases and J lost 5, with 15 bases in between. The CDR3 extends over 14 amino acids. The part of the CDR3 DNA that was read is TGTGCCAGCAGTTCAACCGGGACAAAGTATGGC. As protein: CASSSTGTKYG. In full, the CDR3 reads CASSSTGTKYGYTF.

In regard to this clone: The read finishes 3 residues shy of the CDR3 end, and the germline J gene is used to complete it. V gene TRBV5-5 combines with J gene TRBJ2-2; 9 nucleotides agree with TRBD1. The V gene end was trimmed by 0 bases and the J gene end by 5 bases; junction bases not matched to a gene: 2. Germline values: CDR1 SGHKS, CDR2 YYEKEE (reference sequence). CDR3 length: 15 residues. Partial CDR3 DNA: TGTGCCAGCAGCTTGGGGGACAGGGATACCGGGGAG. It yields the protein CASSLGDRDTGE. The whole CDR3 protein is CASSLGDRDTGELFF.

Concerning this clone: The sequence runs out 3 residues before the end of the CDR3; the remainder is reconstructed from the germline J gene. The chain links TRBV7-9 to TRBJ1-4; a possible D gene is TRBD1 (6 bases). V lost 2 bases and J 4 bases, leaving 8 bases between the germline ends. There are 14 residues in the CDR3. Germline-derived CDR1 and CDR2 are SEHNR and FQNEAQ (reference sequence). The CDR3 bases that were read are TGTGCCAGCAGCTTATTACAGGGTAATGAAAAA. Amino acids: CASSLLQGNEK. The whole CDR3 protein reads CASSLLQGNEKLFF.

Notes on this clone: The read ends 3 residues shy of where the CDR3 ends; the end is completed using the germline J gene. The rearrangement uses TRBV19 and TRBJ1-2; 9 nucleotides match TRBD1. This CDR3 comprises 14 residues. Germline lookup yields CDR1 LNHDA and CDR2 SQIVND (reference sequence). The J segment lost 2 bases and the V segment lost 5 bases, leaving 3 bases of the junction unmatched. The CDR3 spells CASSLGTGNYGYTF. CDR3 bases read: TGTGCCAGTAGTTTGGGGACAGGGAACTATGGC.

About this clone itself: The CDR3 end falls 3 residues outside the read, so it is completed with the germline J gene. This chain connects TRBV2 to TRBJ1-1, with TRBD1 matching over 7 bases. The germline V gene has CDR1 SNHLY and CDR2 FYNNEI. Trimming at V came to 8 bases and at J to 5 bases, leaving 8 bases not matched to a gene. This CDR3 is 13 amino acids long. CDR3 amino acids: CASGRQGKTEAFF. The DNA read from the CDR3 is TGTGCCAGCGGGAGACAGGGAAAGACTGAA.